This note documents a single T cell receptor (beta chain) sequence. Its antigen remains unidentified. V gave up 9 bases and J gave up 9 bases; unmatched junction bases: 10. This CDR3 comprises 13 residues. The sample belongs to a study of radiation and T cells in renal cell carcinoma. Looking at the study overall: Nephrectomy followed 15 Gy stereotactic body radiation by 4 weeks. Whole-study results and caveats: Top tumor clonotypes rose in blood 2 weeks post-radiation, then contracted. Pretreatment tumor biopsies were lacking, so baseline clonotypes are unknown.

Here immunoSEQ multiplex PCR was the method, and the copy in TCRdb shows in-frame clones only, minus some. The sample lists approximately 140,000 clones; about 85% were seen once. The time point is: baseline pretreatment blood. Treatment given: 15 Gy SBRT to primary tumor, nephrectomy 4 weeks later. Clear cell pathology was present in this patient's renal cell carcinoma. This receptor was obtained from a woman aged 70 to 79 with renal cell carcinoma. The rearrangement joins TRBV6-7 to TRBJ2-2; 7 bases map to TRBD1. TRBV6-7 is flagged as an ORF with uncertain function. This specimen was blood, taken from a patient whose treatment included radiotherapy and nephrectomy. CDR3 coding DNA: TGTGCCAGAGGACAGGTCAACACTAGGGAGCTGTTTTTT. Translating gives CARGQVNTRELFF.